The sequence of this TCR beta chain was determined in a study of blood T cell repertoires in COVID-19. Overall study: Specimens from acute and convalescent COVID-19 originated in the United States, Italy and Spain. T cells, B-cell-depleted T cells, or PBMCs supplied cDNA or gDNA.

This clone appeared a few times. Trimming removed 3 bases at V and 0 bases at J, with 3 bases between. Looked up from germline, CDR1 is SNHLY and CDR2 is FYNNEI. The CDR3 loop spans 14 amino acids. In the study's own analysis: Using reference gene primer amplification, nucleated cell counts were estimated. Assay used: immunoSEQ multiplex PCR; TCRdb lists only in-frame clones, some missing. That table furnishes V, J and clone size, whereas the DNA furnished D and trimming. Among almost 70,000 clones listed, roughly three quarters were seen once. The sequence was obtained from a human donor in a cohort sampled during active COVID-19. Sequenced sample: peripheral blood. The chain has TRBV2 and TRBJ2-6; D unclear. The CDR3 bases are TGTGCCAGCAGTGACCGCTCTGGGGCCAACGTCCTGACTTTC. Translated, it gives CASSDRSGANVLTF.